This T cell receptor beta chain was documented in a study of cytomegalovirus exposure and HLA in healthy donors. V lost 8 bases and J 5 bases, leaving 18 bases between the germline ends. Germline V CDR1 and CDR2: SEHNR, FQNEAQ (reference sequence). This CDR3 comprises 14 residues. Use of 60 Vbeta and 13 Jbeta primers characterized the PCR. Libraries were prepared by immunoSEQ multiplex PCR; TCRdb keeps only in-frame clonotypes and omits some of them. The data include under 200,000 clones; the top ten clones carry 2.1%. Sequenced input: PBMCs. The source of this sequence is a man aged 25-45 years in good health and CMV-seronegative. The chain has TRBV7-9 and TRBJ2-5; the D gene is possibly TRBD2 (5 bases). In nucleotides, the CDR3 is TGTGCCAGCCTTCCCCTGGACTCTGGGGAGACCCAGTACTTC. It encodes CASLPLDSGETQYF. Based on the CDR3 plus reference TRBV7-9 and TRBJ2-5, the full variable domain is DTGVSQNPRHKITKRGQNVTFRCDPISEHNRLYWYRQTLGQGPEFLTYFQNEAQLEKSRLLSDRFSAERPKGSFSTLEIQRTEQGDSAMYLCASLPLDSGETQYFGPGTRLLVL.